This T cell receptor beta chain emerged from a study of CD8+CD57+ T cells in acquired aplastic anemia. The V gene's germline CDR1 is SQVTM and CDR2 ANQGSEA. V was pared by 7 bases and J by 2 bases, with 13 bases of the junction left unmatched. This CDR3 comprises 15 residues. Patients who underwent sequencing had shown CD8+CD57+ cell expansion by flow cytometry. Genomic DNA acted as the template from which TCR beta VDJ combination and CDR3 sequence profiling were carried out. TCRdb used MiXCR to reprocess the reads, holding one entry per CDR3 protein. The table includes over 150,000 distinct CDR3 sequences, about 52% detected once.

V usage is TRBV29-1 and J usage is TRBJ1-1, with 7 bases fitting TRBD1. Sequencing was carried out using sorted CD4+, CD8+, or CD8+CD57+ T cells (not recorded which) from PBMCs. This clonotype was obtained from a human donor with aplastic anemia. The CDR3 DNA reads as TGCAGCGGCCGAGTATTGACAGGGTCTAACACTGAAGCTTTCTTT. It is translated as CSGRVLTGSNTEAFF.